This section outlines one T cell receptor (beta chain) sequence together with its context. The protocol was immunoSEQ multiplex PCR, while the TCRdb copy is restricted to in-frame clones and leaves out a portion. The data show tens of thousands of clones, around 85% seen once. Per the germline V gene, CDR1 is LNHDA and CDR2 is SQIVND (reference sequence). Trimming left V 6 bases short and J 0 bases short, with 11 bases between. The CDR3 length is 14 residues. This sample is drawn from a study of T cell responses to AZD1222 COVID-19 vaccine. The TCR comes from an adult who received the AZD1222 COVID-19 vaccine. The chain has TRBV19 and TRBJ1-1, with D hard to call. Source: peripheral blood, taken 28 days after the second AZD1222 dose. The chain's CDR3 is CASSITSMNTEAFF. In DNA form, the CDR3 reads TGTGCCAGTAGCATAACATCCATGAACACTGAAGCTTTCTTT.